The sequence of this T cell receptor (beta chain) was determined in a study of CD8+CD57+ T cells in acquired aplastic anemia. It was genomic DNA that served as the template for profiling TCR beta VDJ and CDR3. TCRdb re-called the reads with MiXCR, one entry per CDR3 protein. The table has 150,000 to 170,000 distinct CDR3 sequences, approximately 52% seen once; the top ten hold roughly 12%. The patients chosen for sequencing had shown expansion of CD8+CD57+ cells (detected by flow cytometry). Untreated patients provided the blood samples, with no therapy given before sampling. Whole-study findings and limits: CD8+ Simpson's diversity did not differ significantly between patients and controls. Shared by patients and controls, roughly 28 CD8+ CDR3s were abundant in patients.

CDR1 ENHRY and CDR2 SYGVKD come from the germline V gene. CDR3 length equals 14 residues. V lost 3 bases, J lost 5 bases, and 3 bases stayed unmatched. Comments on this clonotype: Its antigen remains unidentified.

The sample consisted of sorted CD4+, CD8+, or CD8+CD57+ T cells (not recorded which) from PBMCs. This chain links TRBV10-3 with TRBJ1-2; TRBD1 matches at 10 bases. This receptor was taken from a human donor with aplastic anemia. The CDR3 protein is CAISEGQGVYGYTF. The CDR3 DNA reads as TGTGCCATCAGTGAAGGACAGGGGGTATATGGCTACACCTTC.